Below, 23 T cell receptor beta chains from the same sample are listed, as sequenced in a study of blood T cells in healthy people across ages. With a J-beta primer mix and a sample-barcoded 5' primer, a second PCR ran 7 to 11 cycles. TCRdb re-called the 5' RACE reads through MiXCR, storing one row per CDR3 protein. This table holds approximately 1,100,000 distinct CDR3 sequences, 35% to 50% found once. What was sequenced was blood. Every receptor here comes from an older woman in good health.

This clonotype was picked up a small number of times. The rearrangement uses TRBV25-1 and TRBJ1-4; D is unresolved. V shed 3 bases and J shed 5 bases, with 13 bases lying between them. Germline lookup yields CDR1 MGHDK and CDR2 SYGVNS. The CDR3 runs 15 residues. CDR3 nucleotides: TGTGCCAGCAGTGATTGGAACAGTGGGAATGAAAAACTGTTTTTT. Residues: CASSDWNSGNEKLFF.

V and J are TRBV6-5 and TRBJ2-1; 7 bases fit TRBD2. Trimming took 1 base from V and 2 from J; bases not matched to a gene: 5. CDR1 and CDR2 from the germline V gene are MNHEY and SVGAGI. CDR3 length: 16 amino acids. The CDR3 DNA follows: TGTGCCAGCAGTTACTTAGGGGAGGGCCCCTACAATGAGCAGTTCTTC. It codes for CASSYLGEGPYNEQFF.

The rearrangement joins TRBV20-1 to TRBJ1-3; 7 bases are shared with TRBD1. The V and J ends lost 6 bases and 0 bases, in that order; junction bases with no gene match: 14. The CDR3 is 17 residues long. Germline V gene sequence: CDR1 DFQATT, CDR2 SNEGSKA (reference sequence). The CDR3 DNA sequence: TGCAGTGCAACCCGGGACAGATATTTTCTCTCTGGAAACACCATATATTTT. As protein: CSATRDRYFLSGNTIYF.

This clonotype has only a few counts. The gene calls are TRBV20-1 and TRBJ2-7; D call uncertain. V dropped 6 bases and J dropped 0 bases, with 15 bases sitting between them. The CDR3 runs 14 residues. CDR1 and CDR2 (germline): DFQATT, SNEGSKA (reference sequence). Here the CDR3 reads CSARRTAGSYEQYF. CDR3 bases: TGCAGTGCAAGACGGACCGCAGGCTCCTACGAGCAGTACTTC.

V usage is TRBV20-1 and J usage is TRBJ2-3, with no clear D. Germline V CDR1 and CDR2: DFQATT, SNEGSKA (reference sequence). V was shortened by 0 bases and J by 2 bases, with 9 bases between the two germline ends. The CDR3 extends over 14 amino acids. The chain's CDR3 is CSAREDLFTDTQYF. The DNA of the CDR3 is TGCAGTGCTAGAGAAGACTTATTCACAGATACGCAGTATTTT.

As for this clonotype: This clone may be a read error of a much larger clone one base away. The chain employs TRBV12-3 or TRBV12-4 and TRBJ2-7; perhaps TRBD1 as D (6 bases). Trimming cost V 5 bases and J 0 bases, with 11 bases left between them. The CDR3 spans 14 residues. CDR3 in DNA: TGTGCCAGCAGTCCCGGGACAACCTCCTACGAGCAGTACTTC. It translates to CASSPGTTSYEQYF.

The V gene is TRBV12-3 or TRBV12-4, the J gene TRBJ1-1; a possible D gene is TRBD1 (5 bases). V dropped 6 bases and J dropped 6 bases, with 26 bases sitting between them. The CDR3 loop spans 17 amino acids. The CDR3 reads CASSLSSVGGTRSEAFF. The DNA of the CDR3 is TGTGCCAGCAGCTTAAGCTCTGTTGGGGGAACGAGGTCTGAAGCTTTCTTT.

This clonotype was detected only a few times. This sequence joins TRBV10-2 and TRBJ2-1; no definite D call. The CDR3 covers 15 residues. CDR1 WSHSY and CDR2 SAAADI come from the germline V gene. V was shortened by 0 bases and J by 10 bases, with 16 bases between the two germline ends. The CDR3 loop is CASSESTLERLEQFF. The CDR3, as DNA: TGCGCCAGCAGTGAGTCGACCCTAGAAAGACTCGAGCAGTTCTTC.

This clonotype occurred a few times. The chain joins TRBV5-5 to TRBJ2-1; 10 positions agree with TRBD1. The CDR3 runs 18 residues. Trimming cost V 0 bases and J 5 bases; bases outside gene matches: 11. In germline, CDR1 is SGHKS, CDR2 YYEKEE (reference sequence). The CDR3 DNA sequence: TGTGCCAGCAGCTTGGAGCGACAGGGGGCTCGTCTTGACAATGAGCAGTTCTTC. Residues: CASSLERQGARLDNEQFF.

The rearrangement joins TRBV14 to TRBJ1-6; the D is unclear. The CDR3 is made up of 15 amino acids. Trimming shortened V by 2 bases and J by 14 bases, and 19 bases separated the two germline ends. The germline gives CDR1 SGHDN, CDR2 FVKESK. The CDR3 nucleotides read TGTGCCAGCAGCCAACCTCCGACGTGGACCAGTACCCTCCACTTT. It translates to CASSQPPTWTSTLHF.

This clonotype has at least ten counts. The chain couples TRBV6-6 to TRBJ2-6; perhaps TRBD1 as D (5 bases). This CDR3 has 16 amino acids. Germline values: CDR1 MNHNY, CDR2 SVGAGI (reference sequence). V was shortened by 4 bases and J by 1 base, with 11 bases between the two germline ends. For the CDR3, the DNA is TGTGCCAGCAGTTTCTCAGGGTCTTCTGGGGCCAACGTCCTGACTTTC. It translates to CASSFSGSSGANVLTF.

This clonotype was seen ten or more times. V is TRBV24-1 and J is TRBJ2-7; 7 bases match TRBD2. CDR3 length equals 13 residues. V shed 7 bases and J 3 bases; nucleotides not matched to a gene: 5. Germline V CDR1 and CDR2: KGHDR, SFDVKD. CDR3 nucleotides: TGTGCCACCAGCCGAGGCGGGAGCTACGAGCAGTACTTC. This sequence encodes CATSRGGSYEQYF.

This clonotype came up a few times. The gene calls are TRBV29-1 and TRBJ1-2; 8 nucleotides match TRBD1. Germline CDR1 and CDR2: SQVTM and ANQGSEA. The CDR3 covers 14 residues. V was clipped by 4 bases and J by 8 bases; unmatched bases: 12. CDR3 DNA sequence: TGCAGCGTTGCCCCCGGGACAGGTTCTTTCGGCTACACCTTC. Protein product: CSVAPGTGSFGYTF.

The J gene is TRBJ1-6, the V gene TRBV27; TRBD1 is a possible D gene (6 bases). The CDR3 has 15 amino acids. The V end was cut by 5 bases, the J end by 7 bases, with 15 bases between. The germline gives CDR1 MNHEY, CDR2 SMNVEV (reference sequence). CDR3 coding DNA: TGTGCCAGCAGTCTACGGACAGTGAAGAATTCACCCCTCCACTTT. This sequence encodes CASSLRTVKNSPLHF.

The chain couples TRBV12-3 or TRBV12-4 to TRBJ1-5; 9 bases are a match to TRBD1. This CDR3 comprises 15 residues. The trim removed 6 bases at V and 9 bases at J, leaving 12 bases unmatched. The CDR3 DNA reads as TGTGCCAGCAGGAGGACAGGGGCGGAGGGTCCGCCCCAGCATTTT. Amino acid sequence: CASRRTGAEGPPQHF.

The chain employs TRBV20-1 and TRBJ2-1; 9 bases map to TRBD2. The germline V gene encodes CDR1 DFQATT and CDR2 SNEGSKA (reference sequence). V trimming: 5 bases; J trimming: 3 bases; junction bases outside the gene matches: 2. The CDR3 has 13 amino acids. The chain's CDR3 is CSAYSGSYNEQFF. CDR3 bases: TGCAGTGCTTATAGCGGGAGCTACAATGAGCAGTTCTTC.

This clonotype was seen a single time. The chain is built from TRBV2 and TRBJ2-5; 7 bases agree with TRBD1. J gave up 2 bases and V 6 bases, and 15 bases lay outside the gene matches. The CDR3 has 17 residues. Germline loops: CDR1 SNHLY, CDR2 FYNNEI. CDR3 protein: CASRPGRTAGGQETQYF. CDR3 nucleotides: TGTGCCAGCAGGCCGGGAAGGACGGCAGGGGGACAAGAGACCCAGTACTTC. The entire variable domain, with the rest obtained from reference TRBV2 and TRBJ2-5, is as follows: EPEVTQTPSHQVTQMGQEVILRCVPISNHLYFYWYRQILGQKVEFLVSFYNNEISEKSEIFDDQFSVERPDGSNFTLKIRSTKLEDSAMYFCASRPGRTAGGQETQYFGPGTRLLVL.

The CDR3 nucleotides are TGCAGCGTCGACAGGGTCGCGAACACTGAAGCTTTCTTT. Translating gives CSVDRVANTEAFF. The chain carries TRBV29-1 and TRBJ1-1; 7 bases map to TRBD1. Germline-derived CDR1 and CDR2 are SQVTM and ANQGSEA. The trim removed 6 bases at V and 1 base at J, leaving 5 bases unmatched. The CDR3 totals 13 residues.

The chain recombines TRBV15 with TRBJ2-5; no firm D call. The V gene's germline CDR1 is LNHNV and CDR2 YYDKDF (reference sequence). The CDR3 runs to 15 residues. V dropped 0 bases and J dropped 4 bases, with 12 bases sitting between them. Here the CDR3 DNA reads TGTGCCACCAGCAGAGATAGAAACCGGGTAGAGACCCAGTACTTC. This translates into CATSRDRNRVETQYF.

This clonotype was counted a few times. J is TRBJ2-3 and V is TRBV7-7; D is undetermined. The ends were cut back, 5 bases at V and 6 bases at J, with 12 bases in the middle. CDR3 length: 13 amino acids. The V gene's germline CDR1 is SSHAT and CDR2 FNYEAQ (reference sequence). CDR3 DNA sequence: TGTGCCAGCAGCCGGCAACTCACGGATACGCAGTATTTT. It specifies CASSRQLTDTQYF.

This clonotype was found a few times. The chain recombines TRBV6-6 with TRBJ1-2; TRBD1 matches 9 bases. After removal of 7 bases from V and 2 bases from J, the junction contained 5 bases not matched to a gene. The CDR3 extends over 14 amino acids. The V gene's germline CDR1 is MNHNY and CDR2 SVGAGI (reference sequence). CDR3 region: CASKYGQGNYGYTF. The CDR3, as DNA: TGTGCCAGCAAATACGGACAGGGGAACTATGGCTACACCTTC.

V and J are TRBV5-1 and TRBJ2-3; TRBD2 aligns across 9 bases. Germline loops: CDR1 SGHRS, CDR2 YFSETQ. This CDR3 comprises 16 residues. The ends lost 0 bases at V and 3 bases at J; junction bases unmatched: 5. The CDR3 here is CASSLDSGRSTDTQYF. CDR3 coding DNA: TGCGCCAGCAGCTTGGATAGCGGGAGATCTACAGATACGCAGTATTTT. Supplemented by reference TRBV5-1 and TRBJ2-3, the full variable domain reads KAGVTQTPRYLIKTRGQQVTLSCSPISGHRSVSWYQQTPGQGLQFLFEYFSETQRNKGNFPGRFSGRQFSNSRSEMNVSTLELGDSALYLCASSLDSGRSTDTQYFGPGTRLTVL.

The V and J genes are TRBV20-1 and TRBJ2-1, with 11 bases identical to TRBD2. This CDR3 comprises 15 residues. With V trimmed by 3 bases and J by 8 bases, 9 bases remained unmatched. Germline V gene sequence: CDR1 DFQATT, CDR2 SNEGSKA (reference sequence). The CDR3 coding sequence is TGCAGTGCTAGGTTAGCGGGAGGGCCTATGGATGAGCAGTTCTTC. Its translation is CSARLAGGPMDEQFF.